Each of the 6 T cell receptor beta chains below was sequenced from the same sample in a study of cytomegalovirus exposure and HLA in healthy donors. The primer mix had 60 Vbeta and 13 Jbeta primers. Produced via immunoSEQ multiplex PCR; TCRdb's table is partial and in-frame only. Its clone listing holds roughly 30,000 clones. What was sequenced was PBMCs. These receptors all come from a woman aged 35 to 49 in good health and CMV-seropositive.

The CDR3: CASSPGGGTEAFF. In DNA form, the CDR3 reads TGTGCCAGCAGTCCAGGGGGCGGCACTGAAGCTTTCTTT. This chain links TRBV6-4 with TRBJ1-1, with TRBD1 matching 8 bases. Looked up from germline, CDR1 is MRHNA and CDR2 is SNTAGT. CDR3 length equals 13 residues. After removal of 5 bases from V and 4 bases from J, the junction contained 3 bases not matched to a gene.

The V gene is TRBV19, the J gene TRBJ2-1; 11 positions agree with TRBD1. Germline V CDR1 and CDR2: LNHDA, SQIVND (reference sequence). V lost 6 bases to trimming and J lost 8 bases; unmatched junction nucleotides: 6. The CDR3 totals 14 residues. In DNA form, the CDR3 reads TGTGCCAGTAGGGACAGGGGGCATAGTGATGAGCAGTTCTTC. It translates to CASRDRGHSDEQFF. Filled out from reference TRBV19 and TRBJ2-1, the complete variable domain reads DGGITQSPKYLFRKEGQNVTLSCEQNLNHDAMYWYRQDPGQGLRLIYYSQIVNDFQKGDIAEGYSVSREKKESFPLTVTSAQKNPTAFYLCASRDRGHSDEQFFGPGTRLTVL.

This sequence joins TRBV6-5 and TRBJ2-1, with 7 bases fitting TRBD1. The CDR3 is 15 residues long. With 2 bases clipped from V and 8 bases from J, the junction kept 9 bases outside the gene matches. CDR1 MNHEY and CDR2 SVGAGI come from the germline V gene. The CDR3 coding sequence is TGTGCCAGCAGTTACGGAGTAGTGCAGGGGGATGAGCAGTTCTTC. It specifies CASSYGVVQGDEQFF.

This sequence joins TRBV30 and TRBJ2-2, with unresolved D. CDR1 is GTSNPN, CDR2 SVGIG, per germline (reference sequence). This CDR3 comprises 13 residues. The ends were cut back, 2 bases at V and 1 base at J, with 5 bases in the middle. CDR3 in DNA: TGTGCCTGGAGTTCAGGGAACACCGGGGAGCTGTTTTTT. The encoded protein is CAWSSGNTGELFF.

J is TRBJ1-2 and V is TRBV25-1; D is undetermined. This CDR3 spans 12 amino acids. The germline V and J ends were trimmed by 8 bases and 8 bases, with 15 bases remaining between them. The V gene's germline CDR1 is MGHDK and CDR2 SYGVNS. The CDR3 DNA is TGTGCCAGCTCTGGCAGGTCCCGGGGCTACACCTTC. It codes for CASSGRSRGYTF.

The chain has TRBV29-1 and TRBJ2-3, with 7 bases identical to TRBD2. The junction had 3 bases not matched to a gene; V was cut back by 3 bases and J by 0 bases. The CDR3 contains 14 residues. The V gene's germline CDR1 is SQVTM and CDR2 ANQGSEA. The CDR3 coding sequence is TGCAGCGTTGATCGGCGGGAGAGCACAGATACGCAGTATTTT. The encoded protein is CSVDRRESTDTQYF.